The 3 T cell receptor beta chains presented below share a single source sample, sequenced in a study of human thymus T cells. Measured with immunoSEQ multiplex PCR; TCRdb has only the in-frame clones, and not every one. The sample shows 45,000 to 75,000 clones, 85% to 95% of them seen only once. Input material: blood. The receptors here all came from a boy under three years old with a congenital heart defect but otherwise immunologically healthy.

This chain joins TRBV11-2 and TRBJ2-2; 7 nucleotides agree with TRBD2. This CDR3 comprises 15 residues. Germline CDR1 reads SGHAT; CDR2 reads FQNNGV. V lost 5 bases to trimming and J lost 4 bases; unmatched junction nucleotides: 7. This CDR3 is CASSPTSAVTGELFF. For the CDR3, the DNA is TGTGCCAGCAGCCCTACTAGCGCGGTCACCGGGGAGCTGTTTTTT.

This chain uses TRBV28 with TRBJ1-5, with TRBD1 as a possible D gene (5 bases). Deletions cut 2 bases from V and 4 bases from J, with 9 bases between. The CDR3 extends over 14 amino acids. Germline-derived CDR1 and CDR2 are MDHEN and SYDVKM. In nucleotides, the CDR3 is TGTGCCAGCAGTTTAACAGGTTTTAATCAGCCCCAGCATTTT. Protein product: CASSLTGFNQPQHF.

This chain links TRBV11-3 with TRBJ2-1, with TRBD2 identical over 7 bases. The CDR3 is 14 amino acids. The germline gives CDR1 SGHNT, CDR2 YENEEA. The ends lost 6 bases at V and 3 bases at J; junction bases unmatched: 5. DNA for the CDR3: TGTGCCAGCAGGGGGTCTAGCGGCTACAATGAGCAGTTCTTC. This gives the protein CASRGSSGYNEQFF.